This passage covers 32 T cell receptor beta chains from one sample sequenced in a study of CXCR3-negative and CXCR3-positive naive CD8 T cells. Study results and limitations: Naive cells that were CXCR3-positive had more hydrophobic TRB CDR3s (compared with CXCR3-negative naive cells).

Via 5' RACE with UMI labels, TRB cDNA libraries were prepared. TCRdb re-called the 5' RACE reads and shows each CDR3 protein once, DNA omitted. The sample holds around 160,000 distinct CDR3 sequences. No antigens are known for them. The source material was naive CXCR3+ CD8+ T cells from blood. Sample subset: CD45RO-CCR7+CD27+CD95- naive CD8+ T cells expressing CXCR3 (TNR3+). These receptors were obtained from a human donor in good health. Some clones in this sample may be carry-over from other donors' samples.

The chain recombines TRBV6-5 with TRBJ2-5; TCRdb's D gene call, TRBD2, goes unchecked for lack of DNA. The CDR3 spans 15 residues. Germline V gene data show CDR1 as MNHEY and CDR2 as SVGAGI. The CDR3 is CASSFTSGGVKTQYF.

The chain uses TRBV7-9 and TRBJ2-7; TCRdb indicates TRBD1, and absent DNA this call remains unverified. Germline V gives CDR1 SEHNR, CDR2 FQNEAQ (reference sequence). The CDR3 extends over 14 amino acids. CDR3 loop: CASSPWGQSYEQYF.

The chain employs TRBV29-1 and TRBJ2-7. The CDR3 extends over 14 amino acids. The germline V gene has CDR1 SQVTM and CDR2 ANQGSEA. The CDR3 protein is CSVPKDGSSYEQYF.

The chain is built from TRBV5-5 and TRBJ2-1. Per the germline V gene, CDR1 is SGHKS and CDR2 is YYEKEE (reference sequence). The CDR3 totals 12 residues. CDR3 in amino acids: CASSLPRNEQFF.

The V call is TRBV9, the J call TRBJ2-7. This CDR3 contains 11 residues. The germline V gene has CDR1 SGDLS and CDR2 YYNGEE. CDR3 sequence reads: CASSVKGEQYF.

V usage is TRBV30 and J usage is TRBJ2-7; with no DNA, the TCRdb D assignment of TRBD2 cannot be verified. The CDR3 has 13 amino acids. CDR1 and CDR2 (germline): GTSNPN, SVGIG (reference sequence). This CDR3 reads CAWIGQETYEQYF.

V gene TRBV29-1 combines with J gene TRBJ2-1; the TCRdb call, TRBD1, lacks DNA for checking. The CDR3 runs to 16 residues. CDR1 is SQVTM, CDR2 ANQGSEA, per germline. The CDR3 sequence: CSVEARDESSYNEQFF.

V and J are TRBV29-1 and TRBJ2-3. The CDR3 contains 16 residues. Germline CDR1 and CDR2: SQVTM and ANQGSEA. The CDR3 loop reads CSVEDPSGLRADTQYF.

The chain couples TRBV4-2 to TRBJ2-7; lacking DNA, the TRBD2 call made by TCRdb goes unchecked. The germline V gene encodes CDR1 LGHNA and CDR2 YNFKEQ. The CDR3 runs to 14 residues. CDR3 sequence: CASSQPGLANEQYF.

This chain links TRBV5-1 with TRBJ2-7. Germline loops: CDR1 SGHRS, CDR2 YFSETQ. The CDR3 consists of 14 residues. The CDR3 here is CASSPYRGPYEQYF.

This chain connects TRBV7-9 to TRBJ1-1. Per the germline V gene, CDR1 is SEHNR and CDR2 is FQNEAQ (reference sequence). The CDR3 is 15 residues long. The CDR3 is CASSPWRGLDSEAFF.

This sequence joins TRBV9 and TRBJ2-1. In germline, CDR1 is SGDLS, CDR2 YYNGEE. This CDR3 has 13 residues. CDR3 in amino acids: CASSLQYGDEQFF.

The rearrangement joins TRBV14 to TRBJ2-1; TCRdb's assignment of TRBD2 cannot be checked, as there is no DNA. The CDR3 runs 15 residues. CDR1 and CDR2 (germline): SGHDN, FVKESK. CDR3 region: CASSPGQRSYNEQFF. The full variable domain, in which reference TRBV14 and TRBJ2-1 provide the parts outside the CDR3, is EAGVTQFPSHSVIEKGQTVTLRCDPISGHDNLYWYRRVMGKEIKFLLHFVKESKQDESGMPNNRFLAERTGGTYSTLKVQPAELEDSGVYFCASSPGQRSYNEQFFGPGTRLTVL.

The rearrangement links TRBV10-1 to TRBJ2-7; TCRdb's D gene call, TRBD1, goes unchecked for lack of DNA. The CDR3 consists of 14 residues. Germline V lookup: CDR1 WNHNN, CDR2 SYGVQD (reference sequence). CDR3 in amino acids: CANRTGGGTYEQYF.

The chain joins TRBV7-9 to TRBJ2-1; TCRdb returns TRBD2, unconfirmable since there is no DNA. The CDR3 is 15 residues long. Germline lookup yields CDR1 SEHNR and CDR2 FQNEAQ (reference sequence). The CDR3 sequence: CASRLIAEGYNEQFF.

The chain couples TRBV25-1 to TRBJ2-7; the TCRdb call, TRBD1, lacks DNA for checking. The V gene's germline CDR1 is MGHDK and CDR2 SYGVNS. This CDR3 is 12 amino acids long. The CDR3 spells CAIADRKNEQYF.

The V gene is TRBV7-9, the J gene TRBJ2-5; TCRdb designates TRBD2, a call that cannot be tested without DNA. From germline, CDR1 is SEHNR and CDR2 FQNEAQ (reference sequence). This CDR3 spans 13 amino acids. The chain's CDR3 is CASSFLEGETQYF.

The chain uses TRBV9 and TRBJ2-7; TCRdb's D call of TRBD1 is untestable without DNA. Per germline, CDR1 SGDLS and CDR2 YYNGEE. This CDR3 has 14 amino acids. The CDR3 spells CASSVEGAADEQYF.

The rearrangement links TRBV7-2 to TRBJ1-2; TCRdb's D call of TRBD1 is untestable without DNA. The CDR3 covers 15 residues. The germline V gene has CDR1 SGHTA and CDR2 FQGNSA. CDR3 loop: CASSLSGQGMDGYTF. The whole variable domain, remainder taken from reference TRBV7-2 and TRBJ1-2, is GAGVSQSPSNKVTEKGKDVELRCDPISGHTALYWYRQSLGQGLEFLIYFQGNSAPDKSGLPSDRFSAERTGGSVSTLTIQRTQQEDSAVYLCASSLSGQGMDGYTFGSGTRLTVV.

The chain recombines TRBV14 with TRBJ1-6; TCRdb's D gene call, TRBD1, goes unchecked for lack of DNA. Germline CDR1 SGHDN, CDR2 FVKESK. The CDR3 is 17 amino acids. The CDR3 is CASSRKGVIEDNSPLHF.

The rearrangement uses TRBV29-1 and TRBJ2-7; checking the TCRdb D call of TRBD1 is not possible without DNA. The CDR3 has 13 amino acids. The germline CDR1 and CDR2 sequences are SQVTM and ANQGSEA. CDR3: CSVRTGGSYEQYF.

This rearrangement joins TRBV7-3 to TRBJ1-1. Germline V gene sequence: CDR1 SGHTA, CDR2 FQGTGA. The CDR3 is made up of 14 amino acids. The CDR3 spells CASSLTFGNIEAFF.

The CDR3 loop reads CASSFLGFDEQFF. The V and J genes are TRBV28 and TRBJ2-1. The CDR3 has 13 residues. Germline values: CDR1 MDHEN, CDR2 SYDVKM.

This chain's CDR3 is CASSTLEGTGELFF. The chain uses TRBV11-2 and TRBJ2-2; the TCRdb D gene call, TRBD2, has no DNA to confirm it. There are 14 residues in the CDR3. CDR1 SGHAT and CDR2 FQNNGV come from the germline V gene.

The chain combines TRBV7-6 with TRBJ1-1. Germline V gives CDR1 SGHVS, CDR2 FNYEAQ. The CDR3 has 13 amino acids. The CDR3: CASSSSDGVEAFF. Filled out from reference TRBV7-6 and TRBJ1-1, the complete variable domain reads GAGVSQSPRYKVTKRGQDVALRCDPISGHVSLYWYRQALGQGPEFLTYFNYEAQQDKSGLPNDRFSAERPEGSISTLTIQRTEQRDSAMYRCASSSSDGVEAFFGQGTRLTVV.

The chain joins TRBV20-1 to TRBJ2-5; TCRdb's D call, TRBD2, is unchecked because there is no DNA. Germline V gene data show CDR1 as DFQATT and CDR2 as SNEGSKA (reference sequence). The CDR3 spans 15 residues. This chain's CDR3 is CSARAVSGRGETQYF.

The chain links TRBV28 to TRBJ2-1; TCRdb's assignment of TRBD1 cannot be checked, as there is no DNA. Germline values: CDR1 MDHEN, CDR2 SYDVKM. The CDR3 length is 14 residues. The CDR3 reads CASSSTPWGYEQFF.

The V gene is TRBV20-1, the J gene TRBJ2-7. CDR1 is DFQATT and CDR2 is SNEGSKA in the germline V gene (reference sequence). The CDR3 spans 13 residues. This CDR3 reads CSARPSESYEQYF.

The chain combines TRBV20-1 with TRBJ2-5; TCRdb proposes TRBD2, but this gene call is untestable without DNA. Germline V gives CDR1 DFQATT, CDR2 SNEGSKA (reference sequence). This CDR3 is built from 17 residues. This CDR3 reads CSARDLAGLAVKETQYF.

V usage is TRBV7-9 and J usage is TRBJ1-3. Germline CDR1 SEHNR, CDR2 FQNEAQ (reference sequence). This CDR3 is 14 amino acids long. The CDR3 is CASSLREVGNTIYF.

The CDR3: CASHTGEIAKNIQYF. The genes are TRBV5-1 and TRBJ2-4; TCRdb designates TRBD1, a call that cannot be tested without DNA. The CDR3 contains 15 residues. Germline values: CDR1 SGHRS, CDR2 YFSETQ.

The V gene is TRBV10-3, the J gene TRBJ2-5; TCRdb outputs TRBD1, but without DNA this stays unchecked. The CDR3 consists of 13 residues. From germline, CDR1 is ENHRY and CDR2 SYGVKD. Here the CDR3 reads CAISESGGETQYF.